The rows below give T cell receptor beta chains drawn from one sample of a study of CD8 T cells in ankylosing spondylitis. TCRdb itself ran the 5' RACE reads through MiXCR, one entry per CDR3 protein. This sample carries approximately 250,000 distinct CDR3 sequences, 32% of them seen once, and the ten largest clones take approximately 4.6%. The specimen sequenced was blood, either unsorted or a sorted T cell fraction (not recorded which). These receptors all stem from a male donor with ankylosing spondylitis or in good health (not recorded which). Both conserved end residues are part of each CDR3. A D gene is named only where the DNA matches it firmly. Size values are once, few and many counts, or a class for expanded clones, and some rows have none.

clone_size,j_call,v_call,d_call,cdr3_aa,cdr3_nt
few,TRBJ2-1,TRBV6-5,TRBD2,CASSYGTPAGAYNEQFF,TGTGCCAGCAGTTACGGGACCCCGGCGGGGGCCTACAATGAGCAGTTCTTC
many,TRBJ2-1,TRBV20-1,TRBD2,CSARDGLGSGGADEQFF,TGCAGTGCTAGAGATGGCCTCGGCAGCGGGGGGGCGGATGAGCAGTTCTTC
once,TRBJ1-1,TRBV5-6,TRBD1,CASSLGGTGTTTEAFF,TGTGCCAGCAGCTTGGGGGGGACAGGTACGACCACTGAAGCTTTCTTT
-,TRBJ2-2,TRBV6-5,TRBD1,CASSYPGQGGAGELFF,TGTGCCAGCAGTTACCCCGGACAGGGTGGGGCCGGGGAGCTGTTTTTT
few,TRBJ2-5,TRBV4-1,-,CASSQGGSLGETQYF,TGCGCCAGCAGCCAAGGTGGCAGCCTCGGGGAGACCCAGTACTTC
-,TRBJ1-5,TRBV24-1,-,CATSDPNQPQHF,TGTGCCACCAGTGATCCCAATCAGCCCCAGCATTTT
-,TRBJ1-1,TRBV28,-,CASSWGRLKRTEAFF,TGTGCCAGCAGTTGGGGCCGCCTGAAGCGGACTGAAGCTTTCTTT
few,TRBJ2-1,TRBV29-1,TRBD1,CSVEGQGEENEQFF,TGCAGCGTTGAGGGACAGGGAGAGGAAAATGAGCAGTTCTTC
-,TRBJ2-1,TRBV10-3,-,CAISEVLNGDNEQFF,TGTGCCATCAGTGAAGTCCTAAACGGAGACAATGAGCAGTTCTTC
few,TRBJ1-1,TRBV5-1,-,CASSLEGLTKNTEAFF,TGCGCCAGCAGCTTGGAGGGGTTGACGAAGAACACTGAAGCTTTCTTT
few,TRBJ2-1,TRBV11-1,TRBD2,CASSPGLAERHSYNEQFF,TGTGCCAGCAGCCCGGGACTAGCGGAACGCCACTCCTACAATGAGCAGTTCTTC
-,TRBJ2-7,TRBV5-4,-,CASSPKDSVYEQYF,TGTGCCAGCAGCCCTAAGGACAGCGTCTACGAGCAGTACTTC
-,TRBJ1-1,TRBV27,-,CASSRSLAGAEAFF,TGTGCCAGCAGTCGGTCTTTGGCTGGTGCTGAAGCTTTCTTT
once,TRBJ2-3,TRBV6-2/TRBV6-3,-,CASSQTRDISDTQYF,TGTGCCAGCAGCCAAACCAGGGACATATCAGATACGCAGTATTTT
few,TRBJ1-2,TRBV6-2/TRBV6-3,-,CASSGYGYTF,TGTGCCAGCAGTGGCTATGGCTACACCTTC
few,TRBJ2-3,TRBV20-1,TRBD1,CSATHRGDSTDTQYF,TGCAGTGCCACACACAGGGGGGACAGCACAGATACGCAGTATTTT
-,TRBJ2-3,TRBV7-2,-,CASSTGTQYF,TGTGCCAGCAGCACGGGTACGCAGTATTTT
-,TRBJ2-7,TRBV20-1,-,CSAIPPDEQYF,TGCAGTGCAATCCCCCCCGACGAGCAGTACTTC
few,TRBJ2-3,TRBV12-3/TRBV12-4,-,CASSSGTTWDTQYF,TGTGCCAGCAGTTCCGGGACGACCTGGGATACGCAGTATTTT
many,TRBJ2-5,TRBV6-2/TRBV6-3,-,CASSYLAENQETQYF,TGTGCCAGCAGTTACTTAGCGGAGAACCAAGAGACCCAGTACTTC
-,TRBJ2-1,TRBV12-3/TRBV12-4,-,CASSLRQGGIEQFF,TGTGCCAGCAGTTTGCGGCAAGGCGGGATTGAGCAGTTCTTC
few,TRBJ1-1,TRBV5-6,-,CASTISGSGREAFF,TGTGCCAGCACCATATCTGGGTCAGGGCGAGAAGCTTTCTTT
-,TRBJ2-3,TRBV10-3,-,CAISGGLSTDTQYF,TGTGCCATCAGTGGGGGACTTAGCACAGATACGCAGTATTTT
few,TRBJ1-2,TRBV29-1,-,CSVEPGNYGYTF,TGCAGCGTTGAACCGGGGAACTATGGCTACACCTTC
-,TRBJ2-1,TRBV7-8,-,CASSPWGQGLELEQFF,TGTGCCAGCAGCCCCTGGGGGCAGGGACTGGAGCTTGAGCAGTTCTTC
few,TRBJ2-1,TRBV6-1,TRBD1,CASSLRTGGGNEQFF,TGTGCCAGCAGTCTCCGGACAGGGGGTGGGAATGAGCAGTTCTTC
few,TRBJ2-1,TRBV5-1,-,CASSFGVDNEQFF,TGCGCCAGCAGCTTCGGCGTCGACAATGAGCAGTTCTTC
-,TRBJ2-3,TRBV3-1,-,CASTQGPIGVYTDTQYF,TGTGCCAGCACCCAAGGCCCAATCGGGGTATACACAGATACGCAGTATTTT
-,TRBJ2-1,TRBV19,-,CASTTGPRYNEQFF,TGTGCCAGTACTACGGGACCCCGCTACAATGAGCAGTTCTTC
-,TRBJ1-5,TRBV3-1,-,CASSVRVDQPQHF,TGTGCCAGCAGCGTCCGGGTCGATCAGCCCCAGCATTTT
-,TRBJ2-3,TRBV20-1,-,CSARDQVGGSDTQYF,TGCAGTGCTAGAGATCAAGTAGGGGGATCAGATACGCAGTATTTT
-,TRBJ1-5,TRBV27,-,CASRSWGATSNQPQHF,TGTGCCAGCAGAAGTTGGGGGGCCACGAGCAATCAGCCCCAGCATTTT
-,TRBJ2-3,TRBV9,-,CASSVHSTDTQYF,TGTGCCAGCAGCGTACATAGCACAGATACGCAGTATTTT
-,TRBJ1-5,TRBV27,TRBD1,CASRRQGAGQPQHF,TGTGCCAGCAGACGCCAGGGGGCGGGTCAGCCCCAGCATTTT
-,TRBJ2-7,TRBV7-9,-,CASSSGWDLYEQYF,TGTGCCAGCAGCTCCGGATGGGATCTCTACGAGCAGTACTTC
few,TRBJ2-3,TRBV7-7,-,CASSLRGGNTDTQYF,TGTGCTAGCAGCTTAAGGGGGGGAAACACAGATACGCAGTATTTT
-,TRBJ2-1,TRBV7-7,TRBD1,CASSQGQGSHNEQFF,TGTGCCAGCAGCCAAGGACAGGGGTCACACAATGAGCAGTTCTTC
-,TRBJ1-2,TRBV28,-,CASSLSRGTGYTF,TGTGCCAGCAGTTTATCCAGGGGAACTGGCTACACCTTC
few,TRBJ2-7,TRBV27,-,CASSLSIGTSYEQYF,TGTGCCAGCAGTTTATCGATTGGGACGTCCTACGAGCAGTACTTC
-,TRBJ1-1,TRBV28,-,CASSPPTNTEAFF,TGTGCCAGCAGTCCCCCCACGAACACTGAAGCTTTCTTT
many,TRBJ2-7,TRBV10-3,-,CAISESTVTEQYF,TGTGCCATCAGTGAGTCGACAGTAACCGAGCAGTACTTC
few,TRBJ2-7,TRBV4-1,-,CASAEGLGEQYF,TGCGCCAGCGCAGAGGGTCTCGGTGAGCAGTACTTC
-,TRBJ2-2,TRBV5-1,-,CASSLAVAKGGELFF,TGCGCCAGCAGCTTGGCCGTGGCTAAGGGCGGGGAGCTGTTTTTT
-,TRBJ2-3,TRBV6-1,-,CASKIQDVGTDTQYF,TGTGCCAGCAAGATACAGGACGTCGGAACAGATACGCAGTATTTT
-,TRBJ1-2,TRBV9,-,CASSVGEGRNYGYTF,TGTGCCAGCAGCGTAGGGGAGGGCAGAAACTATGGCTACACCTTC
few,TRBJ1-1,TRBV27,-,CASSSSVEIEAFF,TGTGCCAGCAGTTCATCAGTGGAGATTGAAGCTTTCTTT
-,TRBJ2-1,TRBV12-3/TRBV12-4,TRBD1,CASSSQQGTGYYNEQFF,TGTGCCAGCAGTTCCCAGCAGGGGACAGGATACTACAATGAGCAGTTCTTC
few,TRBJ2-5,TRBV24-1,-,CATSDFGSRGQETQYF,TGTGCCACCAGTGATTTCGGGTCCAGAGGACAAGAGACCCAGTACTTC
-,TRBJ2-1,TRBV4-1,-,CASSQVRPGEFLTYNEQFF,TGCGCCAGCAGCCAAGTTCGTCCAGGGGAATTTTTAACCTACAATGAGCAGTTCTTC
few,TRBJ2-7,TRBV12-3/TRBV12-4,-,CASSFFGLEQYF,TGTGCCAGCAGTTTTTTTGGCCTCGAGCAGTACTTC
-,TRBJ2-1,TRBV12-3/TRBV12-4,-,CASSHIESSSPEQFF,TGTGCCAGCAGCCATATCGAATCTAGCTCCCCTGAGCAGTTCTTC